Below are 22 T cell receptor beta chains sequenced from a single sample in a study of blood T cell repertoires in COVID-19 (dated by TCRdb to 2018 to 2020). Library preparation used the immunoSEQ multiplex PCR assay. Sourced from immuneACCESS, this table was stored by TCRdb with only in-frame sequences that have V and J called. A share of the clones is absent; for the studies checked, an unresolved V gene accounts for under half, and the remainder has no known explanation. The sample table shows about 54,000 clones, and roughly 80% are seen once. The top ten constitute 5.9% of the sample. Sequencing input: peripheral blood. The source is a human donor in a cohort sampled during active or convalescent COVID-19.

This chain connects TRBV7-2 to TRBJ2-7; 10 positions match TRBD2. Germline V gene lookup returns CDR1 SGHTA and CDR2 FQGNSA. The CDR3 consists of 16 residues. The J segment lost 6 bases and the V segment lost 4 bases, leaving 12 bases of the junction unmatched. Here the CDR3 reads CASSSEPSGGAGEQYF. The CDR3 DNA sequence: TGTGCCAGCAGCTCCGAGCCCAGCGGGGGGGCCGGCGAGCAGTACTTC.

V usage is TRBV10-3 and J usage is TRBJ1-1, with 7 bases matching TRBD1. Germline CDR1 ENHRY, CDR2 SYGVKD. The J segment lost 0 bases and the V segment lost 4 bases, leaving 5 bases of the junction unmatched. The CDR3 sequence is 15 residues long. Written as DNA, the CDR3 is TGTGCCATCAGTGGAACAGGGGCATTGAACACTGAAGCTTTCTTT. This sequence encodes CAISGTGALNTEAFF.

This clone appeared a few times. V gene TRBV19 combines with J gene TRBJ2-7; TRBD1 matches 7 bases. The germline CDR1 and CDR2 sequences are LNHDA and SQIVND (reference sequence). This CDR3 is 15 amino acids long. V gave up 9 bases and J gave up 0 bases; unmatched junction bases: 11. For the CDR3, the DNA is TGTGCCAGGAAGAACGTCGCAGGGGGCTCCTACGAGCAGTACTTC. This encodes CARKNVAGGSYEQYF.

J is TRBJ2-7 and V is TRBV6-5; D is ambiguous. Trimming pared 6 bases from V and 2 bases from J, leaving 11 bases between. Germline CDR1 reads MNHEY; CDR2 reads SVGAGI. The CDR3 consists of 13 residues. For the CDR3, the DNA is TGTGCCAGCAGCTCTCAGAAAGCCTACGAGCAGTACTTC. Translating it yields CASSSQKAYEQYF.

The CDR3 here is CASSYREGTEAFF. As DNA, the CDR3 is TGTGCCAGCAGTTACAGGGAGGGCACTGAAGCTTTCTTT. The J gene is TRBJ1-1, the V gene TRBV6-5; D not resolved. The germline CDR1 and CDR2 sequences are MNHEY and SVGAGI. The germline V and J ends were trimmed by 2 bases and 4 bases, with 8 bases remaining between them. The CDR3 is made up of 13 amino acids.

In its sample, this clone was seen once. The chain carries TRBV27 and TRBJ1-2; 8 positions agree with TRBD1. The V gene end was trimmed by 8 bases and the J gene end by 1 base; junction bases not matched to a gene: 0. CDR3 length: 12 amino acids. Germline lookup yields CDR1 MNHEY and CDR2 SMNVEV (reference sequence). CDR3 region: CASGQGNYGYTF. CDR3 in DNA: TGTGCCAGCGGACAGGGTAACTATGGCTACACCTTC.

The CDR3 is CATLYWTRQPVRNEQYF. DNA of the CDR3: TGTGCCACCCTATATTGGACCCGACAGCCTGTTAGGAACGAGCAGTACTTC. The chain has TRBV19 and TRBJ2-7; perhaps TRBD1 as D (5 bases). This CDR3 comprises 17 residues. Germline V CDR1 and CDR2: LNHDA, SQIVND (reference sequence). The V end lost 10 bases, the J end lost 5 bases, and 30 bases lay between the germline ends.

The chain has TRBV3-1 (or the pseudogene TRBV3-2) and TRBJ2-5; 8 bases are a match to TRBD1. The ends lost 2 bases at V and 4 bases at J; junction bases unmatched: 9. Germline lookup yields CDR1 LGHDT and CDR2 YNNKEL (reference sequence). The CDR3 runs 16 residues. CDR3 amino acids: CASSQTRTGSTETQYF. CDR3 sequence (DNA): TGTGCCAGCAGCCAAACCCGGACAGGGTCTACAGAGACCCAGTACTTC.

The chain carries TRBV11-2 and TRBJ2-1; D is undetermined. Trimming cost V 1 base and J 2 bases, with 3 bases left between them. This CDR3 contains 13 residues. Germline V gene sequence: CDR1 SGHAT, CDR2 FQNNGV. The CDR3 protein is CASSLGPYNEQFF. Written as DNA, the CDR3 is TGTGCCAGCAGCTTAGGGCCCTACAATGAGCAGTTCTTC.

The gene calls are TRBV7-8 and TRBJ2-3, with a weak D call TRBD2 (6 bases). Germline V gives CDR1 SGHVS, CDR2 FQNEAQ. The CDR3 is made up of 15 amino acids. V lost 5 bases and J 0 bases, leaving 12 bases between the germline ends. The CDR3 sequence: CASSQGRGSTDTQYF. The CDR3 nucleotides are TGTGCCAGCAGCCAAGGGCGGGGAAGCACAGATACGCAGTATTTT.

J is TRBJ2-4 and V is TRBV5-8, with D maybe TRBD1 (6 bases). The CDR3 contains 17 residues. V gave up 0 bases and J gave up 1 base, with 14 bases separating them. CDR1 and CDR2 (germline): SGHTS, YDEGEE. CDR3 loop: CASSLGVGTWAKNIQYF. The CDR3 DNA reads TGTGCCAGCAGCTTGGGGGTAGGGACATGGGCCAAAAACATTCAGTACTTC. Full variable domain (remainder filled in from reference TRBV5-8 and TRBJ2-4): EAGVTQSPTHLIKTRGQQATLRCSPISGHTSVYWYQQALGLGLQFLLWYDEGEERNRGNFPPRFSGRQFPNYSSELNVNALELEDSALYLCASSLGVGTWAKNIQYFGAGTRLSVL.

This clone has just one count. This rearrangement joins TRBV7-2 to TRBJ2-1; a possible D gene is TRBD1 (8 bases). The CDR3 is made up of 14 amino acids. Trimming cost V 7 bases and J 4 bases, with 14 bases left between them. The germline CDR1 and CDR2 sequences are SGHTA and FQGNSA. As DNA, the CDR3 is TGTGCCAGCACCAACAGGGGGGGGTACAATGAGCAGTTCTTC. Translating it yields CASTNRGGYNEQFF.

The rearrangement links TRBV5-6 to TRBJ1-3, with 8 positions matching TRBD1. Germline V gene sequence: CDR1 SGHDT, CDR2 YYEEEE. The J segment lost 0 bases and the V segment lost 4 bases, leaving 6 bases of the junction unmatched. The CDR3 consists of 16 residues. In nucleotides, the CDR3 is TGTGCCAGCAGCCTAACAGGGGGTCTCTCTGGAAACACCATATATTTT. Its translation is CASSLTGGLSGNTIYF.

In its sample, this clone was seen a few times. CDR3 bases: TGTGCCAGCAGGCTCACAGGGGAGGTGAACACTGAAGCTTTCTTT. The encoded protein is CASRLTGEVNTEAFF. The V call is TRBV2, the J call TRBJ1-1; 7 bases map to TRBD1. CDR1 and CDR2 from the germline V gene are SNHLY and FYNNEI. The junction had 7 bases not matched to a gene; V was cut back by 6 bases and J by 0 bases. CDR3 length: 15 amino acids. Full variable domain (remainder filled in from reference TRBV2 and TRBJ1-1): EPEVTQTPSHQVTQMGQEVILRCVPISNHLYFYWYRQILGQKVEFLVSFYNNEISEKSEIFDDQFSVERPDGSNFTLKIRSTKLEDSAMYFCASRLTGEVNTEAFFGQGTRLTVV.

The chain employs TRBV2 and TRBJ1-1; 8 nucleotides line up with TRBD1. Losses at the gene ends were 5 bases for V and 8 bases for J; bases not matched to a gene: 1. The CDR3 is made up of 11 amino acids. Germline CDR1 reads SNHLY; CDR2 reads FYNNEI. The CDR3, as DNA: TGTGCCAGCAGTAGACAGGGGGAAGCTTTCTTT. Amino acids: CASSRQGEAFF.

This clone was observed once. The J gene is TRBJ2-7, the V gene TRBV9; D may be TRBD2 (5 bases). V gave up 0 bases and J gave up 5 bases, with 9 bases separating them. CDR3 length: 13 amino acids. The germline gives CDR1 SGDLS, CDR2 YYNGEE. The CDR3 bases are TGTGCCAGCAGCGTAGCTGTGGAGGACGAGCAGTACTTC. Amino acid sequence: CASSVAVEDEQYF.

The rearrangement uses TRBV24-1 and TRBJ2-1; TRBD1 aligns across 8 bases. The CDR3 loop spans 19 amino acids. Germline V lookup: CDR1 KGHDR, CDR2 SFDVKD. The V segment lost 3 bases and the J segment 0 bases; nucleotides outside the gene matches: 12. The CDR3 DNA reads TGTGCCACCAGTGATCCCCGACCACGGACAGGGAGCTCCTACAATGAGCAGTTCTTC. This codes for CATSDPRPRTGSSYNEQFF.

The CDR3 protein is CASSLGTSGGATDTQYF. In DNA, the CDR3 is TGTGCCAGCAGCTTAGGGACTAGCGGGGGGGCCACAGATACGCAGTATTTT. V gene TRBV7-9 combines with J gene TRBJ2-3, with 15 bases identical to TRBD2. The V segment lost 1 base and the J segment 2 bases; nucleotides outside the gene matches: 1. The CDR3 sequence is 17 residues long. CDR1 and CDR2 (germline): SEHNR, FQNEAQ (reference sequence).

This clone has just a few counts. The rearrangement joins TRBV7-9 to TRBJ2-2, with D possibly being TRBD1 (5 bases). The CDR3 covers 14 residues. The V gene lost 3 bases and the J gene lost 6 bases, with 11 bases spanning the gap. Germline-derived CDR1 and CDR2 are SEHNR and FQNEAQ (reference sequence). Written as DNA, the CDR3 is TGTGCCAGCAGCTTTGGCAGGGTGGCCGGGGAGCTGTTTTTT. This sequence encodes CASSFGRVAGELFF.

The chain is built from TRBV3-1 (or the pseudogene TRBV3-2) and TRBJ1-3; D remains ambiguous. In germline, CDR1 is LGHDT, CDR2 YNNKEL (reference sequence). There are 15 residues in the CDR3. Trimming took off 0 bases at V and 4 bases at J, with 10 bases between the two ends. Written as DNA, the CDR3 is TGTGCCAGCAGCCAAGATCCGGGAGTAGGAAACACCATATATTTT. Its protein product is CASSQDPGVGNTIYF.

V is TRBV11-2 and J is TRBJ2-5, with 12 bases lining up with TRBD2. Unmatched junction bases numbered 4, after V lost 6 bases and J lost 5 bases. Looked up from germline, CDR1 is SGHAT and CDR2 is FQNNGV. The CDR3 has 14 amino acids. CDR3 sequence: CASRNGLAGETQYF. The CDR3 region has the DNA TGTGCCAGCAGAAATGGACTAGCGGGGGAGACCCAGTACTTC.

In its sample, this clone is medium-sized. CDR3 coding DNA: TGTGCCAGCAGCCGAACAGGGGACACTGAAGCTTTCTTT. Encoded protein: CASSRTGDTEAFF. The J gene is TRBJ1-1, the V gene TRBV6-5, with 7 bases that match TRBD1. V trimming: 6 bases; J trimming: 3 bases; junction bases outside the gene matches: 4. The CDR3 length is 13 residues. Germline CDR1 is MNHEY and CDR2 is SVGAGI.